This TCR beta chain came from a study of spatial heterogeneity in lung cancer. Study-level background: Sequence detection consistently recorded a greater number of beta-chain than alpha-chain sequences.

Study findings and constraints: It was found that expanded intratumoral alpha and beta TCR counts tracked tumor mutation counts.

Stated time point: sample taken at primary tumor resection. Untreated early-stage non-small cell lung cancer patients, roughly 72 in total, were the donors. No cells were sorted before sequencing. The whole RNA sequenced was extracted from tumor, nontumor lung or frozen PBMC. Individual TCR cDNA molecules each bore their own unique molecular identifier. One entry per CDR3 protein, called by TCRdb with MiXCR from the 5' RACE reads. The sample contains several thousand distinct CDR3 sequences, around 8.1% of which appear only once. Germline V gene data show CDR1 as SGHDN and CDR2 as FVKESK. Trimming pared 4 bases from V and 3 bases from J, leaving 10 bases between. CDR3 length: 14 residues. This clonotype came up many times. Its antigen remains unidentified.

The input for sequencing was lung tumor tissue, taken at surgery. The chain has TRBV14 and TRBJ2-4; TRBD2 is a possible D gene (5 bases). The sequence came from a female donor with early-stage non-small cell lung cancer. The CDR3 nucleotides read TGTGCCAGCAGCCCCCTTGGGAGCAAAAACATTCAGTACTTC. Protein sequence: CASSPLGSKNIQYF.